What follows is one T cell receptor (beta chain) and its context. Antigen: not known. Amplification used 60 Vbeta primers and 13 Jbeta primers. Generated by immunoSEQ multiplex PCR, the TCRdb table keeps only in-frame clones and is missing some. The repertoire has 150,000 to 200,000 clones, around 74% of them found once; the top ten carry about 2.9%. The source of the sample is a study of cytomegalovirus exposure and HLA in healthy donors. The CDR3 runs 15 residues. Trimming shortened V by 4 bases and J by 2 bases, and 11 bases separated the two germline ends. Germline V CDR1 and CDR2: SEHNR, FQNEAQ (reference sequence). Study-wide results and caveats: Earlier results showed most TCR beta V segments being productive about 87% or about 30% of the time. HLA restriction was apparent for most CMV-associated TCR beta chains in a later analysis. It was assumed in the presence/absence analyses that sequencing depth was roughly uniform across donors.

The sequence was collected from a male donor in good health and CMV-seronegative. The source material was PBMCs. J is TRBJ1-4 and V is TRBV7-9; tentatively, D is TRBD1 (6 bases). CDR3 loop: CASSSRGSTNEKLFF. CDR3 DNA: TGTGCCAGCAGCTCGAGGGGGAGCACTAATGAAAAACTGTTTTTT.